This T cell receptor beta chain originates from a study of blood T cell repertoires in COVID-19. Patients of the Seattle cohort, enrolled during active infection, were followed longitudinally. Per the study methods: Amplifying reference gene primers gave estimates of nucleated cell counts. The repertoire was sequenced with immunoSEQ multiplex PCR; TCRdb's copy has only in-frame clones and lacks some. The DNA was the basis for D and trimming; V, J and clone size are from that table. The sample yields hundreds of thousands of clones, 70% to 90% seen once. This CDR3 spans 12 amino acids. Trimming took off 5 bases at V and 7 bases at J, with 9 bases between the two ends. CDR1 and CDR2 (germline): KGHSH, LQKENI.

This sequence was found in a woman in her fifties or sixties with COVID-19, enrolled during active disease. The chain couples TRBV18 to TRBJ2-1; D gene unclear. Sequenced input: peripheral blood. As DNA, the CDR3 is TGTGCCAGCTCAGAACTCGGGAATGAGCAGTTCTTC. The encoded protein is CASSELGNEQFF. The variable domain in full, with the rest retrieved from reference TRBV18 and TRBJ2-1, is NAGVMQNPRHLVRRRGQEARLRCSPMKGHSHVYWYRQLPEEGLKFMVYLQKENIIDESGMPKERFSAEFPKEGPSILRIQQVVRGDSAAYFCASSELGNEQFFGPGTRLTVL.